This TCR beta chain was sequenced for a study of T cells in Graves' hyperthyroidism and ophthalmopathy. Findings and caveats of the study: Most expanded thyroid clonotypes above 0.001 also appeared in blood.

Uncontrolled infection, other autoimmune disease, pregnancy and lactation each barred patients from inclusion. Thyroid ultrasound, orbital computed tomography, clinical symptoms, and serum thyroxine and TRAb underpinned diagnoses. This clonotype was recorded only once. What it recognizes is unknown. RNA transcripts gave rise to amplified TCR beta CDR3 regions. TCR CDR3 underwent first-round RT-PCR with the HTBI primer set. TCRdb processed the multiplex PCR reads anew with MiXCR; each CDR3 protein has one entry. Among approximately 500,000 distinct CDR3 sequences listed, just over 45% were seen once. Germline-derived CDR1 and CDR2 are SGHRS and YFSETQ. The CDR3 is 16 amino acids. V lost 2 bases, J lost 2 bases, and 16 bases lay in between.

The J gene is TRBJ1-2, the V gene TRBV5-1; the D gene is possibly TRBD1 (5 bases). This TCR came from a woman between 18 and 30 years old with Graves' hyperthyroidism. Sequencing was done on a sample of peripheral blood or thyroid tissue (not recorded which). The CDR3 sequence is CASSLRVGEENYGYTF. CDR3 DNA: TGCGCCAGCAGCTTACGTGTAGGGGAAGAAAACTATGGCTACACCTTC.